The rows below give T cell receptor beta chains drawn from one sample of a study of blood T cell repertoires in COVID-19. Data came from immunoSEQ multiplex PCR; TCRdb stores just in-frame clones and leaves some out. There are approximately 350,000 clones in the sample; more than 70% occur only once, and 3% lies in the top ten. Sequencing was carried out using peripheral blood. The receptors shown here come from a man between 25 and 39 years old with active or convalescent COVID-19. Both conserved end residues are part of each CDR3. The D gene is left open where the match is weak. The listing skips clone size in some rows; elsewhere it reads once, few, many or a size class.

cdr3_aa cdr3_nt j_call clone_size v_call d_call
CASSLGRIAGIAKNIQYF TGCGCCAGCAGCTTGGGTCGGATAGCGGGGATAGCCAAAAACATTCAGTACTTC TRBJ2-4 NA TRBV5-1 TRBD2
CASSPLAGGAPPYEQYF TGTGCCAGCAGCCCACTAGCGGGAGGCGCTCCTCCCTACGAGCAGTACTTC TRBJ2-7 NA TRBV7-9 TRBD2
CASSFDGVTSYEQYF TGTGCCAGCAGCTTCGATGGTGTTACAAGCTACGAGCAGTACTTC TRBJ2-7 NA TRBV7-2 NA
CASSPQTSYEQYF TGTGCCAGCAGTCCCCAGACTAGTTACGAGCAGTACTTC TRBJ2-7 few TRBV27 NA
CASSELRLGNTEAFF TGTGCCAGCAGTGAACTCAGGCTTGGGAACACTGAAGCTTTCTTT TRBJ1-1 NA TRBV6-1 NA
CASSLVVSSYEQYF TGTGCCAGCAGCCTAGTTGTAAGCTCCTACGAGCAGTACTTC TRBJ2-7 NA TRBV27 NA
CASSLWQNYGYTF TGTGCCAGCAGCTTATGGCAGAACTATGGCTACACCTTC TRBJ1-2 NA TRBV7-9 NA
CASSEAVAYGYTF TGTGCCAGCAGTGAAGCGGTAGCCTATGGCTACACCTTC TRBJ1-2 NA TRBV6-1 NA
CASSQARDGGTDTQYF TGTGCCAGCAGCCAAGCGCGGGACGGCGGGACAGATACGCAGTATTTT TRBJ2-3 few TRBV4-2 NA
CATTGWDTGELFF TGTGCCACTACAGGGTGGGACACCGGGGAGCTGTTTTTT TRBJ2-2 NA TRBV10-3 NA
CASSSLPRDRVGNTIYF TGTGCCAGTAGTAGCCTCCCCCGGGACAGGGTCGGAAACACCATATATTTT TRBJ1-3 NA TRBV19 TRBD1
CASSFGYEQYF TGTGCCAGCAGTTTCGGCTACGAGCAGTACTTC TRBJ2-7 NA TRBV12-3/TRBV12-4 NA
CASSSNARTYGYTF TGTGCCAGCAGCTCGAACGCCCGGACTTATGGCTACACCTTC TRBJ1-2 once TRBV5-4 NA
CAWDPGLESSYNEQFF TGTGCCTGGGATCCGGGACTCGAGAGCTCCTACAATGAGCAGTTCTTC TRBJ2-1 NA TRBV30 NA
CASSSRGSPLHF TGCGCCAGCAGCTCCAGGGGATCACCCCTCCACTTT TRBJ1-6 NA TRBV4-1 NA
CASSLDLATDTQYF TGTGCCAGCAGCTTAGATCTAGCGACAGATACGCAGTATTTT TRBJ2-3 once TRBV11-3 NA
CASKRLTGGSYEQYF TGTGCCAGCAAACGGCTGACGGGAGGGTCCTACGAGCAGTACTTC TRBJ2-7 NA TRBV27 TRBD2
CASSLDTVGSYEQYF TGTGCCAGCAGCTTAGACACAGTCGGCTCCTACGAGCAGTACTTC TRBJ2-7 NA TRBV7-2 NA
CASSSTSGARTDTQYF TGTGCCAGCAGCTCGACTAGCGGGGCCCGCACAGATACGCAGTATTTT TRBJ2-3 NA TRBV11-1 TRBD2
CASSYINEKLFF TGTGCCAGCAGTTATATCAATGAAAAACTGTTTTTT TRBJ1-4 NA TRBV6-5 NA
CASSKEETQYF TGTGCCAGCAGTAAAGAGGAGACCCAGTACTTC TRBJ2-5 NA TRBV9 NA
CASSLRGGWEKLFF TGTGCCAGCAGTTTACGAGGGGGTTGGGAAAAACTGTTTTTT TRBJ1-4 NA TRBV27 NA
CASSQDLGGYEQYF TGCGCCAGCAGCCAAGACCTAGGTGGATACGAGCAGTACTTC TRBJ2-7 NA TRBV4-1 NA
CASSAHRDRDRETQYF TGTGCCAGCAGTGCGCACCGGGACAGGGATAGAGAGACCCAGTACTTC TRBJ2-5 NA TRBV27 TRBD1
CASSFSGGTEAFF TGTGCCAGTAGTTTCTCCGGGGGCACTGAAGCTTTCTTT TRBJ1-1 NA TRBV19 NA
CASSYGRDTVTDTQYF TGTGCCAGCAGTTACGGCCGGGACACCGTCACAGATACGCAGTATTTT TRBJ2-3 NA TRBV6-2/TRBV6-3 NA
CASSLSGTSLWETQYF TGTGCCAGCAGTTTAAGTGGGACTAGCCTTTGGGAGACCCAGTACTTC TRBJ2-5 NA TRBV3-1/TRBV3-2 TRBD2
CASASSGGDYNEQFF TGTGCCAGCGCATCTAGCGGGGGGGATTATAATGAGCAGTTCTTC TRBJ2-1 NA TRBV25-1 TRBD2
CASSLFERRFF TGTGCCAGCAGCTTATTCGAGCGGCGGTTCTTC TRBJ2-1 NA TRBV11-2 NA
CASSSDRVGQPQHF TGTGCCAGCAGCTCGGACAGGGTCGGTCAGCCCCAGCATTTT TRBJ1-5 NA TRBV7-2 TRBD1
CASSSLLGGNEQFF TGTGCCAGCAGCTCCCTCCTGGGGGGGAATGAGCAGTTCTTC TRBJ2-1 NA TRBV5-6 TRBD2
CASSLEGSGTGPDYGYTF TGCGCCAGCAGCTTGGAGGGGTCCGGGACAGGTCCCGACTATGGCTACACCTTC TRBJ1-2 NA TRBV5-1 TRBD1
CASSQGWGRDTEAFF TGTGCCAGCAGCCAAGGATGGGGCAGGGACACTGAAGCTTTCTTT TRBJ1-1 once TRBV14 NA